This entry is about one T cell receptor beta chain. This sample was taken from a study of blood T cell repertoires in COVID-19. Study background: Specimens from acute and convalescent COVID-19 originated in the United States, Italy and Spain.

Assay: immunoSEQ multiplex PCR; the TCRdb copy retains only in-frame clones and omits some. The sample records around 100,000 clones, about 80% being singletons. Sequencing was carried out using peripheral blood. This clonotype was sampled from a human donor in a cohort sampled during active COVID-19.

The CDR3 reads CASSEAGAGGPGDTQYF. The CDR3 region has the DNA TGTGCCAGCAGTGAAGCGGGAGCGGGAGGGCCAGGAGATACGCAGTATTTT. The chain has TRBV6-1 and TRBJ2-3; TRBD2 agrees at 10 bases. From germline, CDR1 is MNHNS and CDR2 SASEGT. The V segment lost 0 bases and the J segment 5 bases; nucleotides outside the gene matches: 8. The CDR3 totals 17 residues.